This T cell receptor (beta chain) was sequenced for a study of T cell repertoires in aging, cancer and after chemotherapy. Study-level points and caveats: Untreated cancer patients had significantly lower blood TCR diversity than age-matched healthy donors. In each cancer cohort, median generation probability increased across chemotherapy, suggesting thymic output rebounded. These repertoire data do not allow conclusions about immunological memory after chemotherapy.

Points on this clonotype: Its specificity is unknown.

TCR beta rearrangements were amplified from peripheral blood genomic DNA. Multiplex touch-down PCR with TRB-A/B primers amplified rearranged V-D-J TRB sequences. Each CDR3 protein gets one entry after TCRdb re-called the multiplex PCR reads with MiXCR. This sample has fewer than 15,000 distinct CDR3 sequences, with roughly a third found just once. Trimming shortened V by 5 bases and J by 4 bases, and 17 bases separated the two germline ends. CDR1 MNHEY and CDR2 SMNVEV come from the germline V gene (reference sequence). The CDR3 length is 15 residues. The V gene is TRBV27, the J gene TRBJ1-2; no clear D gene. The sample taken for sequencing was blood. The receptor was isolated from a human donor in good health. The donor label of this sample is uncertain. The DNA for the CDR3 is TGTGCCAGCAGTCCCCGGGAGGGAAACCTCTATGGCTACACCTTC. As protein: CASSPREGNLYGYTF.